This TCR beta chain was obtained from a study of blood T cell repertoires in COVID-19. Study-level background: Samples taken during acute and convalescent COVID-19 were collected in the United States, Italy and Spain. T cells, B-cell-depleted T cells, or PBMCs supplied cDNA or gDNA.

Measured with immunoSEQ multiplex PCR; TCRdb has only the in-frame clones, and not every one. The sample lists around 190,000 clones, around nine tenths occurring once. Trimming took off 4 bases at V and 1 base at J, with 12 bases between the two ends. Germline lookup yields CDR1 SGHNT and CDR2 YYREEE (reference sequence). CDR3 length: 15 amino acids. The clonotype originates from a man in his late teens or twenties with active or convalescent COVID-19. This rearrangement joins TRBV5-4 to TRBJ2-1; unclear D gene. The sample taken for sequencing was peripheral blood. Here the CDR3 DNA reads TGTGCCAGCAGCCTCCCGGGTGATTCCTACAATGAGCAGTTCTTC. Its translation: CASSLPGDSYNEQFF.